This TCR beta chain was captured by sequencing in a study of cytomegalovirus exposure and HLA in healthy donors. Primers for the PCR totalled 60 Vbeta and 13 Jbeta. Libraries were prepared by immunoSEQ multiplex PCR; TCRdb keeps only in-frame clonotypes and omits some of them. The sample holds under 250,000 clones, around 80% seen once. Trimming shortened V by 6 bases and J by 2 bases, and 13 bases separated the two germline ends. This CDR3 has 14 amino acids. CDR1 and CDR2 from the germline V gene are MNHEY and SVGAGI. The sample consisted of PBMCs. The receptor's source is a woman in her fifties or sixties in good health and CMV-seropositive. The V gene is TRBV6-5, the J gene TRBJ1-1; tentatively, D is TRBD1 (6 bases). CDR3 amino acids: CASRGGASNTEAFF. The CDR3 DNA is TGTGCCAGCAGGGGGGGGGCCTCTAACACTGAAGCTTTCTTT.